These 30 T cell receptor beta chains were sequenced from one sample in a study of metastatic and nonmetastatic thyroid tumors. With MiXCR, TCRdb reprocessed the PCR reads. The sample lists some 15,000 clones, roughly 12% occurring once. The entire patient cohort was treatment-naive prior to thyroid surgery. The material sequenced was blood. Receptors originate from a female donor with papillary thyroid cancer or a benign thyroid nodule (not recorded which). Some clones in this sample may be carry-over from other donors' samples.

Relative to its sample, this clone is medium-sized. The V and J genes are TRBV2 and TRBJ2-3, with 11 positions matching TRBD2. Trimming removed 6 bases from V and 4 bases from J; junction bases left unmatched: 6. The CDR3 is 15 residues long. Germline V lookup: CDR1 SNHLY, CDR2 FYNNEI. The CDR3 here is CASSNSGGASDTQYF. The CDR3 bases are TGTGCCAGCAGCAATAGCGGGGGGGCATCAGATACGCAGTATTTT.

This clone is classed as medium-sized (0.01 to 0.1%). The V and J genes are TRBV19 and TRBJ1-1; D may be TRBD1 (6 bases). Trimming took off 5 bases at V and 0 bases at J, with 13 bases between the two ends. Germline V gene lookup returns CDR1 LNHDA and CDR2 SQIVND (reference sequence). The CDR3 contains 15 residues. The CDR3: CASSSWDTLNTEAFF. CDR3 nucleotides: TGTGCCAGTAGTTCGTGGGACACCTTGAACACTGAAGCTTTCTTT. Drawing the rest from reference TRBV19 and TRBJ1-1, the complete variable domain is DGGITQSPKYLFRKEGQNVTLSCEQNLNHDAMYWYRQDPGQGLRLIYYSQIVNDFQKGDIAEGYSVSREKKESFPLTVTSAQKNPTAFYLCASSSWDTLNTEAFFGQGTRLTVV.

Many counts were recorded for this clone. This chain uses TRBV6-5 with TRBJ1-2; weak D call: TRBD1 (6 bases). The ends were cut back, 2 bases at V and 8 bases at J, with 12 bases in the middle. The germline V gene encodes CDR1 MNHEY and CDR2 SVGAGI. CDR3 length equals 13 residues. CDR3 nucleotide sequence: TGTGCCAGCAGTTACCCCAGGGGCCAGGGCTACACCTTC. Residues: CASSYPRGQGYTF.

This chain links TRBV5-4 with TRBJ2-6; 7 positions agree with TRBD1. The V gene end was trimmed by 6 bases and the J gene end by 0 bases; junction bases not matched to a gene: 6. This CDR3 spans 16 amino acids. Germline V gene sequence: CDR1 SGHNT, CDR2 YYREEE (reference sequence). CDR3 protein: CASISGQISGANVLTF. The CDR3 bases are TGTGCCAGCATCTCGGGACAGATCTCTGGGGCCAACGTCCTGACTTTC. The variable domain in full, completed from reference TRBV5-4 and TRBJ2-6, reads ETGVTQSPTHLIKTRGQQVTLRCSSQSGHNTVSWYQQALGQGPQFIFQYYREEENGRGNFPPRFSGLQFPNYSSELNVNALELDDSALYLCASISGQISGANVLTFGAGSRLTVL.

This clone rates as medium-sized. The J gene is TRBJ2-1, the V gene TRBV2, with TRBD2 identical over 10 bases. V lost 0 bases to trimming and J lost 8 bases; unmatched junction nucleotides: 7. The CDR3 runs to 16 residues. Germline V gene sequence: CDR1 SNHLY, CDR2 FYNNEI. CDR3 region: CASSEATSGGADEQFF. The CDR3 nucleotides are TGTGCCAGCAGTGAAGCAACCAGCGGGGGGGCGGATGAGCAGTTCTTC.

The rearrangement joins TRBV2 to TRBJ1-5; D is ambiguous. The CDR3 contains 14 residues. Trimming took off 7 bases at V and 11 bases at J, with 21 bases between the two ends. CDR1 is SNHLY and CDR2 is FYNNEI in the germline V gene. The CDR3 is CASMPVTGNHSQHF. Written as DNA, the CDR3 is TGTGCCAGCATGCCTGTGACGGGCAATCATTCCCAGCATTTT.

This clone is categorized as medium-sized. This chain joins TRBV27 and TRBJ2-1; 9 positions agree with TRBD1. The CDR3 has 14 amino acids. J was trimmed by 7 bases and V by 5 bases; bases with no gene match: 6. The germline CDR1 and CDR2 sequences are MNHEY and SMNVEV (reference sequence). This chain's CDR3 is CASSRDRARNEQFF. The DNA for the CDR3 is TGTGCCAGCAGTCGGGACAGGGCTAGGAATGAGCAGTTCTTC.

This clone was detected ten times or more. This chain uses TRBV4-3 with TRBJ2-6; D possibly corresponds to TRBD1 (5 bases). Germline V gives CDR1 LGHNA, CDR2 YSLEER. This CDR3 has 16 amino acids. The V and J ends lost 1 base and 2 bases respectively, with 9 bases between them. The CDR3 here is CASSQVQGTGANVLTF. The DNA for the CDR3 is TGCGCCAGCAGCCAAGTTCAGGGTACTGGGGCCAACGTCCTGACTTTC.

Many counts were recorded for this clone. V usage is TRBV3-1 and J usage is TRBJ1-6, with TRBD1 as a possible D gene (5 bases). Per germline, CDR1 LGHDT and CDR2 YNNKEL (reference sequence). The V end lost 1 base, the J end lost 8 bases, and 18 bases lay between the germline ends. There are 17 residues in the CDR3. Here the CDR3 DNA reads TGTGCCAGCAGCCAAGTTGGGCATGGGACGGGAGATTCACCCCTCCACTTT. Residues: CASSQVGHGTGDSPLHF.

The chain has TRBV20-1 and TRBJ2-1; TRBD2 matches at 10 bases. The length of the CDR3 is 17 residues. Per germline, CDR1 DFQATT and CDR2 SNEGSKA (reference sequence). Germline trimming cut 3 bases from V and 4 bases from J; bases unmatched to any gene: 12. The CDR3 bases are TGCAGTGCTAGTCCGCTAGCGGGAGCCGAGTCTTACAATGAGCAGTTCTTC. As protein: CSASPLAGAESYNEQFF.

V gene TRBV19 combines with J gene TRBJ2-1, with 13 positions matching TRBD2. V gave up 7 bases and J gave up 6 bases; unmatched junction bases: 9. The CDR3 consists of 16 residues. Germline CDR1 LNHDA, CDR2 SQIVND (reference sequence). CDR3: CASTSGTSGTINEQFF. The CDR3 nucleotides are TGTGCCAGTACTTCCGGGACTAGCGGGACAATCAATGAGCAGTTCTTC.

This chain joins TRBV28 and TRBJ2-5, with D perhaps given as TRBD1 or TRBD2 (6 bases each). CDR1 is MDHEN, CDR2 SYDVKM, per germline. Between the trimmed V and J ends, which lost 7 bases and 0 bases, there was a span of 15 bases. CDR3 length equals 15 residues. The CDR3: CASTPGGGYQETQYF. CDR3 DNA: TGTGCCAGCACTCCCGGGGGCGGGTACCAAGAGACCCAGTACTTC. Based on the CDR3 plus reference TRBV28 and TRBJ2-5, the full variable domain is DVKVTQSSRYLVKRTGEKVFLECVQDMDHENMFWYRQDPGLGLRLIYFSYDVKMKEKGDIPEGYSVSREKKERFSLILESASTNQTSMYLCASTPGGGYQETQYFGPGTRLLVL.

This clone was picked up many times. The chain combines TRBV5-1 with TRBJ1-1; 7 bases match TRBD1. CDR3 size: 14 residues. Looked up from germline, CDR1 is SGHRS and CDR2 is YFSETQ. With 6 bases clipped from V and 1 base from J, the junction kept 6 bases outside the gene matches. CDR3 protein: CASNRDSTNTEAFF. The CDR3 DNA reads TGCGCCAGCAACCGGGACAGCACGAACACTGAAGCTTTCTTT.

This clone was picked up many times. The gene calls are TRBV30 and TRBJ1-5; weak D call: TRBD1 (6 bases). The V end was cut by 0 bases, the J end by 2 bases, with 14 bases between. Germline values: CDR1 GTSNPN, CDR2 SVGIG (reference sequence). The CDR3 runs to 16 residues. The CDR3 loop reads CAWSVPPTGRNQPQHF. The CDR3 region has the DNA TGTGCCTGGAGTGTCCCCCCGACAGGCCGCAATCAGCCCCAGCATTTT.

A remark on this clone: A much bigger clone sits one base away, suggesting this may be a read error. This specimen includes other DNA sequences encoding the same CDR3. CDR3 sequence reads: CASTPDRANTEAFF. CDR3 bases: TGTGCCAGCACCCCGGACAGGGCCAACACTGAAGCTTTCTTT. This rearrangement joins TRBV11-2 to TRBJ1-1, with 8 bases matching TRBD1. Losses at the gene ends were 7 bases for V and 2 bases for J; bases not matched to a gene: 6. CDR1 is SGHAT, CDR2 FQNNGV, per germline. This CDR3 has 14 residues. Full variable domain (remainder filled in from reference TRBV11-2 and TRBJ1-1): EAGVAQSPRYKIIEKRQSVAFWCNPISGHATLYWYQQILGQGPKLLIQFQNNGVVDDSQLPKDRFSAERLKGVDSTLKIQPAKLEDSAVYLCASTPDRANTEAFFGQGTRLTVV.

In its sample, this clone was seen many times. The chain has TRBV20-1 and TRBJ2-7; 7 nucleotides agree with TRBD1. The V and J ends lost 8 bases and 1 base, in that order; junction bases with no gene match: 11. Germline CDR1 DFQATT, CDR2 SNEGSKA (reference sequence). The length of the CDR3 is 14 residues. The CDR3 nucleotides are TGCAGTTTAAGACGGGACAGAGCATCCTACGAGCAGTACTTC. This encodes CSLRRDRASYEQYF.

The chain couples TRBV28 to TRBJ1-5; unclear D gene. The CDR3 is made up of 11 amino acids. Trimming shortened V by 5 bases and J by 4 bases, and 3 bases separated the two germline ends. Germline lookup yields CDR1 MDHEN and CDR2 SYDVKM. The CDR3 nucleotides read TGTGCCAGCAGTCAGAATCAGCCCCAGCATTTT. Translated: CASSQNQPQHF.

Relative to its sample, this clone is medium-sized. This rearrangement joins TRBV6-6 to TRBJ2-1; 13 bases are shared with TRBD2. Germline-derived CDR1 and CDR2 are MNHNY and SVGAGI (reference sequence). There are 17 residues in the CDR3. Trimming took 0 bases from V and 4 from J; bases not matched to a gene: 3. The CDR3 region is CASSYSGTSGVYNEQFF. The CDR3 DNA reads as TGTGCCAGCAGTTACTCTGGGACTAGCGGGGTATACAATGAGCAGTTCTTC.

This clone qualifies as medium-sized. CDR3 nucleotides: TGCGCCAGCAGTGATTCTGGGGCCGGGGAGCTGTTTTTT. It encodes CASSDSGAGELFF. The rearrangement uses TRBV10-2 and TRBJ2-2; the D is unclear. V shed 3 bases and J shed 6 bases, with 8 bases lying between them. This CDR3 has 13 amino acids. The germline V gene encodes CDR1 WSHSY and CDR2 SAAADI.

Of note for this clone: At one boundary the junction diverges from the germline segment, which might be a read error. For the CDR3, the DNA is TGTGCCAGCAGTGGGGACCCTGGGACCCAGGAGCTGTTCTTT. Its translation is CASSGDPGTQELFF. The rearrangement joins TRBV6-4 to TRBJ2-2, with D possibly being TRBD1 or TRBD2 (5 bases each). This CDR3 contains 14 residues. CDR1 and CDR2 from the germline V gene are MRHNA and SNTAGT.

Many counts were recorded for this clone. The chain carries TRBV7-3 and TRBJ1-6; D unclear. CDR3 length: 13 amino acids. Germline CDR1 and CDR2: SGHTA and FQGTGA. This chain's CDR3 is CATAVSNNSPLHF. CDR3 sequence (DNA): TGTGCAACGGCGGTCTCAAATAATTCACCCCTCCACTTT. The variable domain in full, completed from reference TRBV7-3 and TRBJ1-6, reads GAGVSQTPSNKVTEKGKYVELRCDPISGHTALYWYRQSLGQGPEFLIYFQGTGAADDSGLPNDRFFAVRPEGSVSTLKIQRTERGDSAVYLCATAVSNNSPLHFGNGTRLTVT.

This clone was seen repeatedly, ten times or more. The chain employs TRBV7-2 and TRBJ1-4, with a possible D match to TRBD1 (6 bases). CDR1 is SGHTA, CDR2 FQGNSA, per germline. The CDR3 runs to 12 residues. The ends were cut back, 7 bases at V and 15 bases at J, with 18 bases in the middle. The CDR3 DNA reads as TGTGCCAGCAACCAGGAGGGGGGTGTGATGTTTTTT. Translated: CASNQEGGVMFF.

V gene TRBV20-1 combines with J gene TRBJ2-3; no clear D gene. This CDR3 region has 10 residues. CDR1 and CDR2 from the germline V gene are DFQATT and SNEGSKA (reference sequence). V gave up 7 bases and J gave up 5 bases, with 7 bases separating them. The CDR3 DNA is TGCAGTGGTTGGGGAGATACGCAGTATTTT. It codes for CSGWGDTQYF.

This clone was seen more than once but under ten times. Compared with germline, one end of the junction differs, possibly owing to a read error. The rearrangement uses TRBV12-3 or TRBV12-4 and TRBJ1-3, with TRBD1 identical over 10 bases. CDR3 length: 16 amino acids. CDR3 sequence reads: CVSGKDRGRSGNTIYF. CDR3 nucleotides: TGTGTCAGCGGTAAAGACAGGGGGCGAAGTGGAAACACCATATATTTT.

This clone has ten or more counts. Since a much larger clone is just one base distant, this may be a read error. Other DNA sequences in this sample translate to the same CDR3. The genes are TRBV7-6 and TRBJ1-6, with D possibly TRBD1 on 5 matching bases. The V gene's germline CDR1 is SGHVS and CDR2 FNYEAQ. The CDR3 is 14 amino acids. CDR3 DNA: TGTGCCAGCAGCCCGGGACGGACTAATTCGCCCCTCCACTTT. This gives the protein CASSPGRTNSPLHF.

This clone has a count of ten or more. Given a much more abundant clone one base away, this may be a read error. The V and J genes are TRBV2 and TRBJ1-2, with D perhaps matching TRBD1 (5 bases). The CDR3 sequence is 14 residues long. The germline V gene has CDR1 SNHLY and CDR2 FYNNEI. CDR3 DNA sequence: TGTGCCAGCTTGAGGGGCGCGGATAACTATGGCCACACCTTC. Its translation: CASLRGADNYGHTF.

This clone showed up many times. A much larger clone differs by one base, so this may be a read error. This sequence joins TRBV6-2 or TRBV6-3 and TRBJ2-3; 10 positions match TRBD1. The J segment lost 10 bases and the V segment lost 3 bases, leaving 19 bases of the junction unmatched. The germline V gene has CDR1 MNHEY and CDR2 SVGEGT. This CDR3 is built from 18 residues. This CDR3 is CASSYGQGEGRYALAQYF. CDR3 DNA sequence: TGTGCCAGCAGTTATGGACAGGGGGAAGGAAGATACGCACTTGCGCAGTATTTT.

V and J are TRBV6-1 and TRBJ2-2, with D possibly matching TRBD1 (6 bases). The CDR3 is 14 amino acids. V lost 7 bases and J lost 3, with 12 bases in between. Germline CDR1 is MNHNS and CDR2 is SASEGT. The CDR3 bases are TGTGCCAGCATGCGTACAGGGCACACCGGGGAGCTGTTTTTT. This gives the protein CASMRTGHTGELFF.

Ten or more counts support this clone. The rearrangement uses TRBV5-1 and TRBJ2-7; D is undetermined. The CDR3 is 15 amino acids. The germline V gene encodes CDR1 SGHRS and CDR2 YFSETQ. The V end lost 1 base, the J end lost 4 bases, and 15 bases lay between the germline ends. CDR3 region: CASSLSPYPRYEQYF. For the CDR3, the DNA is TGCGCCAGCAGCTTGTCGCCCTACCCCCGATACGAGCAGTACTTC.

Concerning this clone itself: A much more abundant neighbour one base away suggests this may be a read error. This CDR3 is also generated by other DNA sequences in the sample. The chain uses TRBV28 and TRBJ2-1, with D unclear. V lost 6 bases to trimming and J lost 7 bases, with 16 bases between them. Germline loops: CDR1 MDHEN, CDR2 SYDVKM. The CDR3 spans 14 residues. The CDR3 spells CASSLELGSNEQFF. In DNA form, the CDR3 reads TGTGCCAGCAGCTTAGAACTCGGGTCGAATGAGCAGTTCTTC.